What follows is one TCR beta chain and its context. V was pared by 5 bases and J by 7 bases, with 15 bases between. Germline V lookup: CDR1 SGHTA, CDR2 FQGTGA. The CDR3 length is 13 residues. Per the study methods: Using reference gene primer amplification, nucleated cell counts were estimated. Method: immunoSEQ multiplex PCR; TCRdb's copy keeps in-frame clones and lacks some. That table is the source of V, J and clone size, and D and trimming were worked out from the DNA. The sample lists 65,000 to 80,000 clones, about 87% seen once, with 4.6% in the top ten. This sample stems from a study of blood T cell repertoires in COVID-19. Study as a whole: Sites in the United States, Italy and Spain provided acute and convalescent COVID-19 samples. From T cells, B-cell-depleted T cells, or PBMCs came the material, which was cDNA or gDNA.

The TCR sequence derives from a man in his fifties or sixties with active COVID-19. Material: peripheral blood. V gene TRBV7-3 combines with J gene TRBJ2-7; D might be TRBD2 (6 bases). The CDR3 DNA is TGTGCCAGCAGCCGCGGGATAGGACGAGAGCAGTACTTC. Translating gives CASSRGIGREQYF.